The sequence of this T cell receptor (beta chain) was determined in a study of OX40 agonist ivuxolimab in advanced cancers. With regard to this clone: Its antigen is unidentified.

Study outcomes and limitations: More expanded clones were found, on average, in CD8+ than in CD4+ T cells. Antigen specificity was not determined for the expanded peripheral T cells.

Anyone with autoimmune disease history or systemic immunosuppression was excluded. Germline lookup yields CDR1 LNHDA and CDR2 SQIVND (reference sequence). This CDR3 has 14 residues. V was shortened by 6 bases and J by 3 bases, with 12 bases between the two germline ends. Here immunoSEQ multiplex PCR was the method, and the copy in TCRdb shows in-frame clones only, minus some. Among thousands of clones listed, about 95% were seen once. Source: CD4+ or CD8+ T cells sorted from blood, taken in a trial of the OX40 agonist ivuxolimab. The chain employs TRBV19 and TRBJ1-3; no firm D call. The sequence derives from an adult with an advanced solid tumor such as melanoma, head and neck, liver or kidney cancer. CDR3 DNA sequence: TGTGCCAGTAGGTCGGTGGCGGGTGGAAACACCATATATTTT. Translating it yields CASRSVAGGNTIYF.